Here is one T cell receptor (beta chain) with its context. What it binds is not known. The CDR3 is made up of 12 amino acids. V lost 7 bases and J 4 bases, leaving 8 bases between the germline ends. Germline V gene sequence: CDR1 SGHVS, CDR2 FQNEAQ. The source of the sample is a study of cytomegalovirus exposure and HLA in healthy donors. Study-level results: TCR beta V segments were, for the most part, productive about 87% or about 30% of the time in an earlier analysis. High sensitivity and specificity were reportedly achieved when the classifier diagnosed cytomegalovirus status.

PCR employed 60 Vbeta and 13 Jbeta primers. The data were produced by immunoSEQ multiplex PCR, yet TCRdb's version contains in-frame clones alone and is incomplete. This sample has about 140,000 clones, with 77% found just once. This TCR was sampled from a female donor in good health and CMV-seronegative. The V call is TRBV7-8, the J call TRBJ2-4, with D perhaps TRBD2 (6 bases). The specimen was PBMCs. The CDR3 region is CASIGGKNIQYF. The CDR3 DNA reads TGTGCCAGCATCGGGGGAAAAAACATTCAGTACTTC.